Below, 32 T cell receptor beta chains from the same sample are listed, as sequenced in a study of CD8+ T cells in alopecia areata. Following RNA extraction, reverse transcription yielded cDNA that acted as the sequencing template. Sequencing used immunoSEQ multiplex PCR; TCRdb keeps in-frame clones, though not all of them. The sample yields about 190,000 clones, approximately 59% seen once. The sample here was CD4+ T cells sorted from blood, taken at week 0. The receptors shown here come from a human donor with alopecia areata.

The V call is TRBV7-9, the J call TRBJ1-2; tentatively, D is TRBD1 (5 bases). This CDR3 has 15 amino acids. V lost 0 bases and J lost 6, with 14 bases in between. Germline CDR1 reads SEHNR; CDR2 reads FQNEAQ (reference sequence). CDR3: CASSLASTASHGYTF. CDR3 DNA: TGTGCCAGCAGCTTAGCGTCGACAGCTTCACATGGCTACACCTTC.

V gene TRBV7-2 combines with J gene TRBJ2-7; 7 bases line up with TRBD1. Germline-derived CDR1 and CDR2 are SGHTA and FQGNSA. This CDR3 region has 16 residues. Trimming took 5 bases from V and 4 from J; bases not matched to a gene: 14. CDR3 region: CASSTFGRQGGYEQYF. CDR3 bases: TGTGCCAGCAGCACCTTTGGGCGACAGGGTGGGTACGAGCAGTACTTC.

This clone has just a few counts. The V and J genes are TRBV6-5 and TRBJ1-2; 9 nucleotides align to TRBD1. CDR3 size: 13 residues. V shed 6 bases and J 8 bases; nucleotides not matched to a gene: 7. Looked up from germline, CDR1 is MNHEY and CDR2 is SVGAGI. CDR3 sequence reads: CASSFTGGWGYTF. The CDR3 nucleotides are TGTGCCAGCAGCTTTACAGGGGGCTGGGGCTACACCTTC.

The rearrangement uses TRBV25-1 and TRBJ1-2; perhaps TRBD1 as D (6 bases). The CDR3 consists of 14 residues. Germline V lookup: CDR1 MGHDK, CDR2 SYGVNS. V lost 3 bases and J 7 bases, leaving 15 bases between the germline ends. The CDR3 DNA sequence: TGTGCCAGCAGTGACCGACCCGGGGACACTGGCTACACCTTC. Protein product: CASSDRPGDTGYTF.

A remark on this clone: The sample contains more than one DNA sequence encoding this CDR3. The chain has TRBV5-1 and TRBJ1-1; D gene unclear. The CDR3 has 13 residues. Trimming removed 0 bases at V and 3 bases at J, with 6 bases between. From germline, CDR1 is SGHRS and CDR2 YFSETQ. CDR3 sequence (DNA): TGCGCCAGCAGCTTGGGAGATTACACTGAAGCTTTCTTT. Translated, it gives CASSLGDYTEAFF.

This chain uses TRBV30 with TRBJ2-5; 7 nucleotides align to TRBD1. J lost 5 bases, V lost 3 bases, and 6 bases had no gene match. CDR1 is GTSNPN and CDR2 is SVGIG in the germline V gene (reference sequence). CDR3 length equals 13 residues. In DNA, the CDR3 is TGTGCCTGGAGGGCCGGGACAGTGGAGACCCAGTACTTC. It codes for CAWRAGTVETQYF.

This sequence joins TRBV5-1 and TRBJ1-5, with TRBD1 as a possible D gene (6 bases). Trimming stripped 1 base from V and 7 bases from J, with 12 bases between. This CDR3 has 14 amino acids. Germline values: CDR1 SGHRS, CDR2 YFSETQ. The CDR3: CASSLYLGAQPQHF. The CDR3 region has the DNA TGCGCCAGCAGCTTGTATCTGGGGGCCCAGCCCCAGCATTTT.

V and J are TRBV19 and TRBJ1-5; tentative D call: TRBD1 (6 bases). This CDR3 comprises 17 residues. Trimming shortened V by 5 bases and J by 0 bases, and 17 bases separated the two germline ends. Per the germline V gene, CDR1 is LNHDA and CDR2 is SQIVND (reference sequence). In DNA, the CDR3 is TGTGCCAGTAGTCGACCAGGGGCACGCTATAGCAATCAGCCCCAGCATTTT. It specifies CASSRPGARYSNQPQHF.

The V gene is TRBV15, the J gene TRBJ2-5; 9 bases line up with TRBD1. The CDR3 runs to 15 residues. Looked up from germline, CDR1 is LNHNV and CDR2 is YYDKDF (reference sequence). V shed 3 bases, J shed 2 bases, and the junction held 4 bases outside the gene matches. The CDR3 DNA sequence: TGTGCCACCAGCAGCTACAGGGGGCTACAAGAGACCCAGTACTTC. Translating gives CATSSYRGLQETQYF. Full variable domain (missing parts from reference TRBV15 and TRBJ2-5): DAMVIQNPRYQVTQFGKPVTLSCSQTLNHNVMYWYQQKSSQAPKLLFHYYDKDFNNEADTPDNFQSRRPNTSFCFLDIRSPGLGDTAMYLCATSSYRGLQETQYFGPGTRLLVL.

This sequence joins TRBV15 and TRBJ2-7, with 7 bases matching TRBD1. The CDR3 contains 14 residues. V trimming: 5 bases; J trimming: 1 base; junction bases outside the gene matches: 5. CDR1 and CDR2 (germline): LNHNV, YYDKDF (reference sequence). In nucleotides, the CDR3 is TGTGCCACCAGCCTAGGGGGCACATCCTACGAGCAGTACTTC. This gives the protein CATSLGGTSYEQYF.

The chain uses TRBV9 and TRBJ2-7; 8 positions match TRBD2. Germline loops: CDR1 SGDLS, CDR2 YYNGEE. The CDR3 loop spans 17 amino acids. Trimming at V came to 0 bases and at J to 6 bases, leaving 14 bases not matched to a gene. The CDR3 sequence: CASSVAGAGTRLSEQYF. CDR3 DNA sequence: TGTGCCAGCAGCGTAGCCGGAGCCGGGACTAGGCTCTCCGAGCAGTACTTC. The variable domain in full, with the rest retrieved from reference TRBV9 and TRBJ2-7, is DSGVTQTPKHLITATGQRVTLRCSPRSGDLSVYWYQQSLDQGLQFLIQYYNGEERAKGNILERFSAQQFPDLHSELNLSSLELGDSALYFCASSVAGAGTRLSEQYFGPGTRLTVT.

This CDR3 is CATSRDGVENTEAFF. The CDR3 nucleotides are TGTGCCACCAGCAGAGATGGGGTTGAGAACACTGAAGCTTTCTTT. J is TRBJ1-1 and V is TRBV15; D is uncertain. Germline lookup yields CDR1 LNHNV and CDR2 YYDKDF (reference sequence). CDR3 size: 15 residues. Trimming shortened V by 0 bases and J by 1 base, and 9 bases separated the two germline ends. The full variable domain, in which reference TRBV15 and TRBJ1-1 provide the parts outside the CDR3, is DAMVIQNPRYQVTQFGKPVTLSCSQTLNHNVMYWYQQKSSQAPKLLFHYYDKDFNNEADTPDNFQSRRPNTSFCFLDIRSPGLGDTAMYLCATSRDGVENTEAFFGQGTRLTVV.

Only a few counts were recorded for this clone. V usage is TRBV9 and J usage is TRBJ1-2, with a weak D call TRBD1 (5 bases). Trimming pared 0 bases from V and 0 bases from J, leaving 9 bases between. The CDR3 is 15 residues long. Germline CDR1 reads SGDLS; CDR2 reads YYNGEE. In nucleotides, the CDR3 is TGTGCCAGCAGCGTAGGTGTAGGGGCTAACTATGGCTACACCTTC. This translates into CASSVGVGANYGYTF.

This clone was counted only a few times. V gene TRBV27 combines with J gene TRBJ1-6; the D gene is possibly TRBD1 (6 bases). V was shortened by 6 bases and J by 8 bases, with 11 bases between the two germline ends. There are 13 residues in the CDR3. CDR1 and CDR2 from the germline V gene are MNHEY and SMNVEV (reference sequence). The CDR3 bases are TGTGCCAGCAGAGGGACACCCTATTCACCCCTCCACTTT. This codes for CASRGTPYSPLHF.

The chain links TRBV29-1 to TRBJ1-1; 8 positions match TRBD1. CDR1 SQVTM and CDR2 ANQGSEA come from the germline V gene. Unmatched junction bases numbered 4, after V lost 7 bases and J lost 0 bases. There are 13 residues in the CDR3. CDR3 region: CSGRQGLNTEAFF. For the CDR3, the DNA is TGCAGCGGGAGACAGGGGTTGAACACTGAAGCTTTCTTT. Supplemented by reference TRBV29-1 and TRBJ1-1, the full variable domain reads SAVISQKPSRDICQRGTSLTIQCQVDSQVTMMFWYRQQPGQSLTLIATANQGSEATYESGFVIDKFPISRPNLTFSTLTVSNMSPEDSSIYLCSGRQGLNTEAFFGQGTRLTVV.

V and J are TRBV21-1 and TRBJ2-1; whether TRBD2, the table's D call, matches the DNA was not checked. TRBV21-1 is a pseudogene locus. The CDR3 has 12 residues. The DNA of the CDR3 is TGTGCCAGCAGCAAAAATGTCCCGGGAGGGATCTTC. This translates into CASSKNVPGGIF.

The genes are TRBV6-5 and TRBJ2-1; 10 nucleotides match TRBD2. V was clipped by 2 bases and J by 6 bases; unmatched bases: 4. The CDR3 length is 15 residues. From germline, CDR1 is MNHEY and CDR2 SVGAGI. CDR3 sequence: CASSYGRTSGNEQFF. DNA of the CDR3: TGTGCCAGCAGTTACGGCCGGACTAGCGGCAATGAGCAGTTCTTC.

In its sample, this clone was seen many times. The CDR3 is CSVLTVIGQPQHF. For the CDR3, the DNA is TGCAGCGTGCTGACAGTAATCGGTCAGCCCCAGCATTTT. The chain carries TRBV29-1 and TRBJ1-5, with a possible D match to TRBD1 (5 bases). Trimming removed 6 bases at V and 6 bases at J, with 15 bases between. Germline V gene lookup returns CDR1 SQVTM and CDR2 ANQGSEA. The CDR3 length is 13 residues.

This clone was detected only a few times. The rearrangement uses TRBV5-1 and TRBJ1-1, with D hard to call. Germline loops: CDR1 SGHRS, CDR2 YFSETQ. There are 13 residues in the CDR3. With 4 bases removed from V and 4 bases from J, the gap between germline ends came to 11 bases. The CDR3 nucleotides read TGCGCCAGCAGCGCACTGGAAGGCACTGAAGCTTTCTTT. Residues: CASSALEGTEAFF. Full variable domain (outside the CDR3, taken from reference TRBV5-1 and TRBJ1-1): KAGVTQTPRYLIKTRGQQVTLSCSPISGHRSVSWYQQTPGQGLQFLFEYFSETQRNKGNFPGRFSGRQFSNSRSEMNVSTLELGDSALYLCASSALEGTEAFFGQGTRLTVV.

The chain uses TRBV7-9 and TRBJ2-5, with D perhaps matching TRBD2 (6 bases). Per the germline V gene, CDR1 is SEHNR and CDR2 is FQNEAQ (reference sequence). Trimming took off 6 bases at V and 5 bases at J, with 16 bases between the two ends. The CDR3 consists of 14 residues. Here the CDR3 reads CASRRTGDRETQYF. The DNA of the CDR3 is TGTGCCAGCAGGAGGACGGGGGATCGGGAGACCCAGTACTTC.

In this sample, this clone turned up a few times. The V and J genes are TRBV7-2 and TRBJ2-5; 8 bases agree with TRBD1. CDR3 length equals 14 residues. Germline-derived CDR1 and CDR2 are SGHTA and FQGNSA. The ends lost 3 bases at V and 4 bases at J; junction bases unmatched: 4. CDR3 nucleotide sequence: TGTGCCAGCAGCTTTCAGGGGGCGGGAGAGACCCAGTACTTC. It codes for CASSFQGAGETQYF.

The chain uses TRBV25-1 and TRBJ2-2; 8 bases align to TRBD2. This CDR3 spans 14 amino acids. Trimming cost V 8 bases and J 0 bases; bases outside gene matches: 2. Germline CDR1 and CDR2: MGHDK and SYGVNS. The CDR3 loop reads CASRSGANTGELFF. CDR3 nucleotide sequence: TGTGCCAGCCGTAGCGGGGCGAACACCGGGGAGCTGTTTTTT.

The chain couples TRBV5-1 to TRBJ2-5; D ambiguous. The CDR3 contains 14 residues. Germline V gene sequence: CDR1 SGHRS, CDR2 YFSETQ. V was pared by 0 bases and J by 1 base, with 7 bases between. The CDR3 region is CASSLATTQETQYF. DNA of the CDR3: TGCGCCAGCAGCTTGGCAACTACCCAAGAGACCCAGTACTTC.

This clone showed up just once. The V and J genes are TRBV30 and TRBJ2-7, with D uncertain. The CDR3 has 11 amino acids. Germline V gives CDR1 GTSNPN, CDR2 SVGIG (reference sequence). Trimming pared 1 base from V and 0 bases from J, leaving 1 base between. CDR3 sequence reads: CAWSDSYEQYF. The CDR3, as DNA: TGTGCCTGGAGTGACTCCTACGAGCAGTACTTC.

The chain combines TRBV19 with TRBJ2-7; D is perhaps TRBD1 (6 bases). V was trimmed by 4 bases and J by 3 bases, leaving 13 bases between them. Germline loops: CDR1 LNHDA, CDR2 SQIVND (reference sequence). The CDR3 length is 14 residues. In nucleotides, the CDR3 is TGTGCCAGTAGTACAGTAGGACAGAGCTACGAGCAGTACTTC. It yields the protein CASSTVGQSYEQYF.

This clone was detected only a few times. The chain carries TRBV29-1 and TRBJ2-1, with D possibly TRBD2 on 6 matching bases. V was clipped by 6 bases and J by 5 bases, with 11 bases between them. This CDR3 contains 12 residues. Germline CDR1 is SQVTM and CDR2 is ANQGSEA. The chain's CDR3 is CSVGTLNNEQFF. Written as DNA, the CDR3 is TGCAGCGTGGGGACTCTAAACAATGAGCAGTTCTTC.

A few counts support this clone. V and J are TRBV7-8 and TRBJ1-6; D ambiguous. The germline V gene has CDR1 SGHVS and CDR2 FQNEAQ. This CDR3 contains 12 residues. The V end was cut by 0 bases, the J end by 8 bases, with 2 bases between. This chain's CDR3 is CASSLAHSPLHF. As DNA, the CDR3 is TGTGCCAGCAGCTTAGCTCATTCACCCCTCCACTTT. The variable domain in full, completed from reference TRBV7-8 and TRBJ1-6, reads GAGVSQSPRYKVAKRGQDVALRCDPISGHVSLFWYQQALGQGPEFLTYFQNEAQLDKSGLPSDRFFAERPEGSVSTLKIQRTQQEDSAVYLCASSLAHSPLHFGNGTRLTVT.

This clone was found a few times. The rearrangement uses TRBV29-1 and TRBJ1-1; D ambiguous. The CDR3 is 14 amino acids. Between the trimmed V and J ends, which lost 1 base and 1 base, there was a span of 10 bases. Germline V gives CDR1 SQVTM, CDR2 ANQGSEA. Written as DNA, the CDR3 is TGCAGCGTTGAAGGTCGACGGACGAACACTGAAGCTTTCTTT. Its protein product is CSVEGRRTNTEAFF.

The V call is TRBV6-5, the J call TRBJ2-7, with D possibly TRBD2 on 5 matching bases. Looked up from germline, CDR1 is MNHEY and CDR2 is SVGAGI. The CDR3 loop spans 13 amino acids. V lost 10 bases to trimming and J lost 4 bases, with 17 bases between them. CDR3: CATRTEAGYEQYF. The CDR3 DNA is TGTGCCACCCGGACGGAGGCCGGTTACGAGCAGTACTTC.

This clone was seen more than once but under ten times. The chain links TRBV25-1 to TRBJ1-2, with D possibly matching TRBD1 (5 bases). The germline V gene encodes CDR1 MGHDK and CDR2 SYGVNS. Trimming took 5 bases from V and 2 from J, leaving 9 bases between them. This CDR3 is built from 13 residues. The CDR3 loop is CASSTEGNYGYTF. The DNA for the CDR3 is TGTGCCAGCAGTACTGAGGGGAACTATGGCTACACCTTC.

This chain connects TRBV19 to TRBJ2-1; no firm D call. This CDR3 has 14 residues. Germline CDR1 and CDR2: LNHDA and SQIVND (reference sequence). Trimming left V 3 bases short and J 0 bases short, with 6 bases between. The CDR3 DNA sequence: TGTGCCAGTAGTATTTCTCGCTCCTACAATGAGCAGTTCTTC. This sequence encodes CASSISRSYNEQFF.

The V and J genes are TRBV30 and TRBJ1-2; D unclear. Between the trimmed V and J ends, which lost 5 bases and 4 bases, there was a span of 20 bases. This CDR3 is 15 amino acids long. Germline loops: CDR1 GTSNPN, CDR2 SVGIG (reference sequence). CDR3 DNA sequence: TGTGCCTGGGACGACACAGAGGGCTTTGGCTATGGCTACACCTTC. Translation: CAWDDTEGFGYGYTF.